This TCR beta chain was retrieved from a study of blood T cell repertoires in COVID-19. Study-level information: PBMCs, B-cell-depleted T cells, or T cells provided the cDNA or gDNA that made up the material.

The authors' processing: Estimates of nucleated cell counts were drawn from the amplification of reference gene primers. Profiled with immunoSEQ multiplex PCR; TCRdb holds only in-frame clones, not every one. V, J and clone size were drawn from that table, and D and trimming were deduced from the DNA. This sample has hundreds of thousands of clones, with around 89% found just once. Looked up from germline, CDR1 is LNHDA and CDR2 is SQIVND (reference sequence). This CDR3 contains 16 residues. V gave up 4 bases and J gave up 1 base; unmatched junction bases: 8. The receptor's source is a woman aged 50 to 60 with active or convalescent COVID-19. The V call is TRBV19, the J call TRBJ1-2; 8 bases are shared with TRBD1. The sequencing input was peripheral blood. The CDR3 DNA is TGTGCCAGTAGTAAACGACAGGGGACAATTAACTATGGCTACACCTTC. Translated: CASSKRQGTINYGYTF.